This T cell receptor (beta chain) was observed in a study of blood T cell repertoires in COVID-19. Germline V CDR1 and CDR2: SNHLY, FYNNEI. V lost 7 bases, J lost 3 bases, and 10 bases stayed unmatched. The CDR3 has 15 amino acids. The table came from immunoSEQ multiplex PCR; TCRdb's copy has only in-frame clones and leaves some out. Here the sample spans roughly 250,000 clones, 70% to 90% being singletons. The rearrangement joins TRBV2 to TRBJ2-5; 8 bases agree with TRBD2. Sequenced sample: peripheral blood. This receptor was taken from a woman aged 30 to 39 with COVID-19, enrolled during active disease. As DNA, the CDR3 is TGTGCCAGCAACCCCTGGGGTAGCGGGGAAGAGACCCAGTACTTC. Its translation: CASNPWGSGEETQYF.